Listed here is a single T cell receptor beta chain. The target antigen is unknown. The data are from a study of blood T cells in healthy people across ages. Study-wide results and limits: Relative to aged donors, long-lived donors carried more naive CD4+ cells and displayed higher diversity. Because sorting was not performed, PBMCs prevented conclusive naive versus antigen-experienced comparison. Across the age range, TCR beta diversity per million T cells fell in a roughly linear way.

CDR1 and CDR2 (germline): SGHRS, YFSETQ. The V end was cut by 3 bases, the J end by 5 bases, with 8 bases between. This CDR3 is built from 13 residues. Using a J-beta primer mix together with a sample-barcoded 5' primer, a second PCR was run for roughly 7 to 11 cycles. TCRdb re-called the 5' RACE reads through MiXCR, storing one row per CDR3 protein. The sample yields 600,000 to 900,000 distinct CDR3 sequences, roughly 24% seen once. Another study also made use of these data, one on T cells of mothers and their children.

This rearrangement joins TRBV5-1 to TRBJ2-2; no reliable D call. The sample taken for sequencing was blood. The receptor was derived from a boy aged 10-17 years in good health. Here the CDR3 DNA reads TGCGCCAGCAGCTCGGACGGTACCGGGGAGCTGTTTTTT. Protein: CASSSDGTGELFF.